Following are 26 T cell receptor beta chains from one sample sequenced in a study of T cells after yellow fever vaccination (dated by TCRdb to about 2019). Library preparation used 5' RACE. Sequencing took place on an Illumina NovaSeq 6000. TCRdb reprocessing: public reads trimmed at Q25 with fastp, clones called with MiXCR, in-frame beta chains kept. Rows merge per CDR3 protein into single entries with the most common DNA and genes. The sample records 150,000 to 200,000 distinct CDR3 sequences, 9.5% to 12% of which are singletons. 35% to 45% of the sample is taken by the ten largest. The meaning of the sample's treatment or condition label: live attenuated yellow fever vaccine strain. Sequencing was performed on CD8+ T cells sorted from PBMCs, taken 15 days after the yellow fever booster vaccination. The receptors originated from a man aged 18 to 30 who received the YFV17D yellow fever vaccine.

V is TRBV7-2 and J is TRBJ2-7; 8 positions match TRBD1. CDR1 and CDR2 (germline): SGHTA, FQGNSA. V lost 0 bases, J lost 3 bases, and 4 bases stayed unmatched. CDR3 length: 15 amino acids. The CDR3 DNA reads TGTGCCAGCAGCTTAGCGACAGGGGATCGCTACGAGCAGTACTTC. Encoded protein: CASSLATGDRYEQYF.

This clonotype turned up a few times. The chain links TRBV6-5 to TRBJ1-5; tentative D call: TRBD1 (5 bases). The V gene's germline CDR1 is MNHEY and CDR2 SVGAGI. Between the trimmed V and J ends, which lost 6 bases and 2 bases, there was a span of 14 bases. The CDR3 extends over 15 amino acids. Written as DNA, the CDR3 is TGTGCCAGCAGACAAGGAAGGGGTGGCAATCAGCCCCAGCATTTT. This encodes CASRQGRGGNQPQHF.

This rearrangement joins TRBV7-8 to TRBJ2-5, with no clear D. The CDR3 runs to 16 residues. Between the trimmed V and J ends, which lost 1 base and 2 bases, there was a span of 14 bases. The V gene's germline CDR1 is SGHVS and CDR2 FQNEAQ. The CDR3 loop reads CASSLGVLGRQETQYF. The CDR3 coding sequence is TGTGCCAGCAGCTTAGGAGTTTTGGGCAGGCAAGAGACCCAGTACTTC.

This chain uses TRBV29-1 with TRBJ1-1; D is ambiguous. The CDR3 runs 11 residues. The germline V gene encodes CDR1 SQVTM and CDR2 ANQGSEA. Trimming stripped 0 bases from V and 5 bases from J, with 4 bases between. In DNA, the CDR3 is TGCAGCGTTGAAGAAGAGACTGAAGCTTTCTTT. Protein: CSVEEETEAFF.

V and J are TRBV5-4 and TRBJ2-2; TRBD1 or TRBD2 may be the D gene (5 bases each). This CDR3 has 14 amino acids. From germline, CDR1 is SGHNT and CDR2 YYREEE (reference sequence). Trimming left V 5 bases short and J 4 bases short, with 12 bases between. The CDR3 protein is CASSSTGTTGELFF. CDR3 DNA sequence: TGTGCCAGCAGTTCCACCGGGACCACCGGGGAGCTGTTTTTT.

This clonotype has only a few counts. The chain has TRBV4-1 and TRBJ1-1; D is unresolved. Germline lookup yields CDR1 MGHRA and CDR2 YSYEKL. The V end lost 3 bases, the J end lost 8 bases, and 10 bases lay between the germline ends. The CDR3 runs to 12 residues. CDR3 amino acids: CASSQHTSEAFF. Written as DNA, the CDR3 is TGCGCCAGCAGCCAGCACACATCAGAAGCTTTCTTT.

J is TRBJ1-2 and V is TRBV30; TRBD1 might be the D (6 bases). The CDR3 spans 14 residues. CDR1 is GTSNPN and CDR2 is SVGIG in the germline V gene (reference sequence). Trimming pared 0 bases from V and 11 bases from J, leaving 19 bases between. Here the CDR3 reads CAWSVADSPRGYTF. The CDR3 DNA follows: TGTGCCTGGAGTGTGGCGGACAGCCCTCGGGGGTACACCTTC.

The CDR3 protein is CASSKREPTNEKLFF. The CDR3 nucleotides read TGCGCCAGCAGTAAACGGGAGCCAACTAATGAAAAACTGTTTTTT. The genes are TRBV4-1 and TRBJ1-4, with D unclear. V lost 6 bases, J lost 0 bases, and 11 bases lay in between. The CDR3 length is 15 residues. Germline loops: CDR1 MGHRA, CDR2 YSYEKL.

This clonotype was counted a few times. The chain carries TRBV4-3 and TRBJ2-4; TRBD2 is a possible D gene (5 bases). Trimming cost V 4 bases and J 3 bases, with 13 bases left between them. CDR1 is LGHNA and CDR2 is YSLEER in the germline V gene. The CDR3 totals 15 residues. In DNA, the CDR3 is TGCGCCAGCAGCCGCGGACTGGGAGTCAAAAACATTCAGTACTTC. It is translated as CASSRGLGVKNIQYF.

This clonotype was seen at least ten times. The chain employs TRBV5-5 and TRBJ2-3; 9 nucleotides line up with TRBD2. CDR3 size: 16 residues. J gave up 6 bases and V 0 bases, and 8 bases lay outside the gene matches. Germline values: CDR1 SGHKS, CDR2 YYEKEE (reference sequence). DNA of the CDR3: TGTGCCAGCAGCTTGGAAGCGGGGGGCTGGACTGATACGCAGTATTTT. It specifies CASSLEAGGWTDTQYF.

This clonotype was recorded once. This chain connects TRBV21-1 to TRBJ2-2. TRBV21-1 is recorded as a pseudogene. This CDR3 spans 14 amino acids. CDR3 nucleotides: TGTGCCAGCATAAAGGAGCGGAGCACCGGGGAGCTGTTTTTT. This sequence encodes CASIKERSTGELFF.

This clonotype was observed many times. V is TRBV27 and J is TRBJ1-2, with TRBD1 as a possible D gene (5 bases). In germline, CDR1 is MNHEY, CDR2 SMNVEV (reference sequence). The CDR3 extends over 11 amino acids. Trimming left V 3 bases short and J 8 bases short, with 7 bases between. CDR3 nucleotide sequence: TGTGCCAGCAGTTTCGGGGGGGGCTACACCTTC. Its translation: CASSFGGGYTF.

This clonotype was recorded a few times. The chain is built from TRBV9 and TRBJ2-5; TRBD1 matches 7 bases. V lost 3 bases, J lost 5 bases, and 7 bases stayed unmatched. The CDR3 runs 14 residues. The germline gives CDR1 SGDLS, CDR2 YYNGEE. This CDR3 reads CASSGTGVDETQYF. In nucleotides, the CDR3 is TGTGCCAGCAGCGGAACAGGGGTTGACGAGACCCAGTACTTC.

This clonotype has a count of ten or more. V and J are TRBV7-6 and TRBJ2-7; tentatively, D is TRBD2 (5 bases). The CDR3 length is 13 residues. The V end was cut by 1 base, the J end by 4 bases, with 8 bases between. Germline V gene sequence: CDR1 SGHVS, CDR2 FNYEAQ. The CDR3 bases are TGTGCCAGCAGCTTAGACGGCGGGTACGAGCAGTACTTC. It translates to CASSLDGGYEQYF.

The table lists this clonotype with many counts. This rearrangement joins TRBV10-3 to TRBJ1-6; D might be TRBD1 (5 bases). Deletions cut 2 bases from V and 13 bases from J, with 12 bases between. Germline CDR1 reads ENHRY; CDR2 reads SYGVKD. The CDR3 is made up of 13 amino acids. The CDR3 region is CAISEGLGPPLHF. CDR3 bases: TGTGCCATCAGTGAGGGGCTGGGACCGCCCCTCCACTTT.

This clonotype occurred a few times. This chain links TRBV6-5 with TRBJ2-3, with 7 bases lining up with TRBD2. This CDR3 spans 14 amino acids. V shed 5 bases and J 4 bases; nucleotides not matched to a gene: 6. From germline, CDR1 is MNHEY and CDR2 SVGAGI. The CDR3 here is CASSQTSFPDTQYF. CDR3 DNA sequence: TGTGCCAGCAGTCAGACTAGCTTCCCAGATACGCAGTATTTT.

The sample holds a few counts of this clonotype. This rearrangement joins TRBV7-9 to TRBJ2-7, with D possibly being TRBD1 (8 bases). CDR3 length equals 14 residues. Between the trimmed V and J ends, which lost 6 bases and 3 bases, there was a span of 15 bases. The germline V gene encodes CDR1 SEHNR and CDR2 FQNEAQ (reference sequence). The CDR3 region has the DNA TGTGCCAGCAGTATGACAGGGGACTACTACGAGCAGTACGTC. As protein: CASSMTGDYYEQYV.

This clonotype showed up just a few times. This chain links TRBV6-6 with TRBJ2-3; 11 nucleotides match TRBD1. Germline CDR1 reads MNHNY; CDR2 reads SVGAGI (reference sequence). This CDR3 region has 17 residues. Trimming took 0 bases from V and 6 from J; bases not matched to a gene: 8. The CDR3 loop is CASSYSIRTGGADTQYF. The CDR3 nucleotides are TGTGCCAGCAGTTACTCGATTAGGACAGGGGGCGCGGATACGCAGTATTTT.

This clonotype was seen a few times. This sequence joins TRBV11-2 and TRBJ1-2; 7 positions agree with TRBD1. The ends lost 5 bases at V and 4 bases at J; junction bases unmatched: 7. Germline loops: CDR1 SGHAT, CDR2 FQNNGV. The CDR3 sequence is 14 residues long. CDR3 bases: TGTGCCAGCAGCGGGACAGAGTTAACCTATGGCTACACCTTC. Amino acid sequence: CASSGTELTYGYTF.

This clonotype was seen a handful of times. CDR3 protein: CASSQEGLTSVLHGYTF. The DNA of the CDR3 is TGCGCCAGCAGCCAAGAAGGTTTAACATCCGTCCTCCATGGCTACACCTTC. The V and J genes are TRBV4-1 and TRBJ1-2; D is undetermined. CDR3 size: 17 residues. Germline V lookup: CDR1 MGHRA, CDR2 YSYEKL. The V gene lost 0 bases and the J gene lost 6 bases, with 20 bases spanning the gap.

This clonotype was counted only a few times. The rearrangement joins TRBV29-1 to TRBJ2-1; TRBD2 aligns across 9 bases. The CDR3 loop spans 16 amino acids. The germline gives CDR1 SQVTM, CDR2 ANQGSEA. Trimming took 1 base from V and 5 from J; bases not matched to a gene: 9. As DNA, the CDR3 is TGCAGCGTTGAAGGTTGGTCTAGCGGGAAAAACAATGAGCAGTTCTTC. Translating it yields CSVEGWSSGKNNEQFF.

The chain combines TRBV11-2 with TRBJ2-3; 12 nucleotides match TRBD2. Germline V CDR1 and CDR2: SGHAT, FQNNGV. This CDR3 contains 14 residues. Trimming removed 8 bases from V and 4 bases from J; junction bases left unmatched: 4. CDR3: CASGLAGMPDTQYF. CDR3 nucleotides: TGTGCCAGCGGACTAGCGGGGATGCCAGATACGCAGTATTTT. Looking up the rest from reference TRBV11-2 and TRBJ2-3 gives the full variable domain: EAGVAQSPRYKIIEKRQSVAFWCNPISGHATLYWYQQILGQGPKLLIQFQNNGVVDDSQLPKDRFSAERLKGVDSTLKIQPAKLEDSAVYLCASGLAGMPDTQYFGPGTRLTVL.

The CDR3 nucleotides are TGTGCCAGCAGTTACTCGCCACTAGCGGGAGACATTCAGTACTTC. Its translation: CASSYSPLAGDIQYF. This rearrangement joins TRBV6-5 to TRBJ2-4; 11 positions agree with TRBD2. The CDR3 is made up of 15 amino acids. Trimming at V came to 0 bases and at J to 8 bases, leaving 3 bases not matched to a gene. The germline CDR1 and CDR2 sequences are MNHEY and SVGAGI.

The chain employs TRBV11-2 and TRBJ1-5; D call uncertain. From germline, CDR1 is SGHAT and CDR2 FQNNGV. The CDR3 loop spans 16 amino acids. Deletions cut 5 bases from V and 11 bases from J, with 25 bases between. This CDR3 is CASSPWHGPEGGAQHF. The CDR3 DNA reads as TGTGCCAGCAGCCCCTGGCACGGACCGGAGGGAGGAGCCCAGCATTTT.

This clonotype was detected many times. The rearrangement joins TRBV4-3 to TRBJ2-3; D remains ambiguous. The CDR3 consists of 12 residues. CDR1 and CDR2 from the germline V gene are LGHNA and YSLEER. V was shortened by 3 bases and J by 6 bases, with 7 bases between the two germline ends. The CDR3 bases are TGCGCCAGCAGCCACCGGCGGGATACGCAGTATTTT. Translation gives CASSHRRDTQYF.

V usage is TRBV29-1 and J usage is TRBJ2-1; 7 positions agree with TRBD2. Germline lookup yields CDR1 SQVTM and CDR2 ANQGSEA. This CDR3 comprises 12 residues. V shed 1 base and J 7 bases; nucleotides not matched to a gene: 1. DNA for the CDR3: TGCAGCGTTGAAGGGGGAGGGAATGAGCAGTTCTTC. The encoded protein is CSVEGGGNEQFF.